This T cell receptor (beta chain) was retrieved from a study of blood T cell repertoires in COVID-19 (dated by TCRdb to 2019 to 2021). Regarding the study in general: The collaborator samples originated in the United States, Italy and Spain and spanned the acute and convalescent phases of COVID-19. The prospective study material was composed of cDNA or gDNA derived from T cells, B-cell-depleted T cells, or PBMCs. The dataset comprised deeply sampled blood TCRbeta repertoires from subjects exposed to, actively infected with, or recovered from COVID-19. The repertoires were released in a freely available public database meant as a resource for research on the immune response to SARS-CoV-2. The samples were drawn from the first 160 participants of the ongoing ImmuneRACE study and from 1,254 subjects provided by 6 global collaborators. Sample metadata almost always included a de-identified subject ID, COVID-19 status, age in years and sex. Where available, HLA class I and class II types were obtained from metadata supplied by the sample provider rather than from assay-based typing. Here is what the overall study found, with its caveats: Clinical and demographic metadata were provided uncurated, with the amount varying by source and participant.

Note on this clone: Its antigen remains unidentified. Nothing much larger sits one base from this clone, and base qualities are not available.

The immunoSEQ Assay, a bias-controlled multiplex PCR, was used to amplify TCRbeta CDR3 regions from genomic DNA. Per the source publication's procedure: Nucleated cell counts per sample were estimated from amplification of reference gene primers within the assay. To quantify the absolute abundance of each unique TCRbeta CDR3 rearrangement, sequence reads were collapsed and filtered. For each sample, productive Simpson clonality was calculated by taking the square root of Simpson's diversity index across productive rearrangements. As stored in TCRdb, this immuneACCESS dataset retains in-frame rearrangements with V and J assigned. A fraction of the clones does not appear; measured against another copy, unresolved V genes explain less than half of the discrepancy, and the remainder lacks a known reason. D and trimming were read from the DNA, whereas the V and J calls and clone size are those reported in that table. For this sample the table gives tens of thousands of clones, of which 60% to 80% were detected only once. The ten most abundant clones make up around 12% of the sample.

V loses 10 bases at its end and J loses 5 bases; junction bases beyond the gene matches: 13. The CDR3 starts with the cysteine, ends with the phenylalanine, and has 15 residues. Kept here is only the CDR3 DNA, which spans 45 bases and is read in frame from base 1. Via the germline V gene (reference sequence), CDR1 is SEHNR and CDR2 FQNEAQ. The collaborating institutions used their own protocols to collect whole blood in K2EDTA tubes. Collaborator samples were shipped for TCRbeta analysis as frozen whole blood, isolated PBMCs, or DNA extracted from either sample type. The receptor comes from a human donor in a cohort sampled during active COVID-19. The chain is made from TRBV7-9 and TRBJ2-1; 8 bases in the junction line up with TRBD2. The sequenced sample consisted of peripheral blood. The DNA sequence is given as TGTGCCAATAGCCCCTCAGCGGGAGTTAACAATGAGCAGTTCTTC. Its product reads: CANSPSAGVNNEQFF. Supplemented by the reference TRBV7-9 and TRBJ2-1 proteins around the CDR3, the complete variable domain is DTGVSQNPRHKITKRGQNVTFRCDPISEHNRLYWYRQTLGQGPEFLTYFQNEAQLEKSRLLSDRFSAERPKGSFSTLEIQRTEQGDSAMYLCANSPSAGVNNEQFFGPGTRLTVL.